This TCR beta chain was identified in a study of shared clonotypes between healthy human individuals (dated by TCRdb to the early 2020s). About the full investigation: A few men and two women, aged 18 to 49 years, made up the cohort. Per donor, leukapheresis produced somewhere between about 0.9 and 10 billion PBMCs. To estimate repertoire size and how much clonotypes are shared between individuals, the study performed deep sequencing of blood TCR repertoires from a few healthy adults. To increase sequencing depth and limit assay-specific biases, different laboratories used diverse techniques to prepare libraries and sequence TCR repertoires. Per donor, three plates each were used for CD4 naive and CD4 memory, two for CD8 naive, and one for CD8 memory.

For the CD8 naive samples, CD45RO-negative cells were positively selected for CCR7, yielding a CD45RA+CCR7+ population from which TemRA cells were excluded. The donors were healthy, HIV-negative adults with no recently reported acute infections or vaccinations. Every donor was a Caucasian adult living in Nashville, Tennessee, USA. Blood was obtained by leukapheresis, after which PBMCs were separated by Ficoll-Histopaque density gradient centrifugation and cryopreserved in liquid nitrogen vapor phase. Analytical flow cytometry was used to check the purity and quantity of each magnetically sorted T cell population. Genomic DNA was isolated from each sorted fraction and quantified by UV absorbance on a Nanodrop 2000c. CDR1 SGHDN and CDR2 FVKESK are derived from the germline V gene. V is clipped by 4 bases and J by 0 bases, and the sequence between their germline boundaries is 18 bases long. The CDR3 runs 17 residues from the cysteine to the phenylalanine. Of all the DNA, just the CDR3 is kept, 51 bases in frame from base 1.

TCR CDR3 regions were amplified from genomic DNA by multiplex PCR using the deep immunoSEQ assay. Genomic DNA extracted from each cell subset was distributed evenly over all wells of several immunoSEQ 96-well plates, and each plate served as one replicate. For sorted subsets, each replicate PCR was loaded with about 0.2 ug genomic DNA, equivalent to 32,000 or so T cell genomes. Purified libraries were quantified with a Qubit 3.0 fluorometer, sized on a Bioanalyzer 2100, and re-quantified with the KAPA Library Quantification kit. Every immunoSEQ 96-well plate was sequenced on a separate single-read 150-cycle Illumina NextSeq 550 flow cell. The authors processed their data as follows. Because only junctional sequences without quality scores were contained in the immunoSEQ output, filtering matching that applied to full-length reads could not be performed. To assign V/J genes and CDR3, sequences were annotated using PyIR, a Python wrapper for IgBLAST v1.9, with IMGT germline references. Any read was removed if the V/J assignment was weak (E-value above 1e-6), the CDR3 was missing, or the read contained stop codons, out-of-frame junctions, or ambiguous translated residues. V3J clonotypes were defined by identical inferred V gene, J gene, and CDR3 amino acid sequence. To compute the percentage overlap between repertoires, the number of shared unique clonotypes was divided by the size of the smaller repertoire. Repertoire richness was assessed with RTK rarefaction, the Chao1 estimator, and Recon v2.1 estimates of unobserved clonotypes. Generation probabilities for all TCRbeta clonotypes obtained by the gDNA method from a few donors were computed using OLGA. TCRdb holds this immuneACCESS table with in-frame rearrangements only. Some clones are missing; in checked studies, unresolved V genes explain under half, and the rest has no known cause. Clone size and the V and J calls come from that table; the DNA yielded D and trimming. The sample table lists approximately 1.9 million clones, about 93% of them with a count of one. The top ten clones comprise around 1.7% of the sample.

In regard to this clone: Its antigen specificity is not known. Per-nucleotide qualities are absent, and no much larger clonotype sits a single base away.

Study-level results and caveats: Even with the large sequencing depth, rarefaction of the sorted-subset datasets indicated that sequencing was incomplete. Clonotypes shared by all four sorted-subset donors showed higher generation probabilities than non-shared clonotypes. Sampling was limited to blood, and TCR repertoires in tissue likely differ from TCR repertoires in blood. Across several donors, roughly 5.4% of naive CD4, 3% to 3.5% of naive CD8, 2.3% of memory CD4, and approximately 0.4% of memory CD8 clonotypes were shared. Because the study included a small number of donors, the genetic and exposure-history diversity represented was limited. Estimated clonotype richness was generally larger for naive than for memory subsets. Pairwise subsampling led to the expectation that sequencing depth would affect the degree of clonotype sharing among donors.

The rearranged chain carries TRBV14 and TRBJ1-2; a weak D assignment points to TRBD1 (6 bases agree). The receptor comes from a man aged 18-30 years in good health. Some clones in this sample may be carry-over from other donors' samples. Input material: naive CD8+ T cells from PBMCs. Per the publication, the cell subset or site label means: CD45RA+CCR7+. The bases are TGTGCCAGCAGCCTGTCAGAAAGGACAGCCGCTAACTATGGCTACACCTTC. Its protein reads: CASSLSERTAANYGYTF.